This TCR beta chain derives from a study of beta chain features in type 1 diabetes. General study findings and limits: VDJ junctions in type 1 diabetes patients carried more deletions and fewer insertions. Shortening that was moderate but significant affected the TCRB CDR3s of Type 1 diabetes patients in all four CD4+ subsets.

CDR3 size: 14 residues. CDR1 is LNHDA, CDR2 SQIVND, per germline (reference sequence). V shed 3 bases and J shed 6 bases, with 12 bases lying between them. Remarks on this clone: What it binds is unknown.

Expressed TCRB transcripts were sequenced because the isolated RNA had all been reverse transcribed beforehand. TCRdb's table, derived via immunoSEQ multiplex PCR, lists solely in-frame clones and lacks some. The table lists 150,000 to 190,000 clones, about 9.3% of them singletons. The sequence was obtained from a man younger than 45 with type 1 diabetes. This rearrangement joins TRBV19 to TRBJ2-1; a weak D match, TRBD1 (5 bases). What was sequenced was central memory CD4+ T cells from blood. CDR3 sequence reads: CASSMGRGANEQFF. DNA of the CDR3: TGTGCCAGTAGTATGGGCCGTGGGGCCAATGAGCAGTTCTTC.